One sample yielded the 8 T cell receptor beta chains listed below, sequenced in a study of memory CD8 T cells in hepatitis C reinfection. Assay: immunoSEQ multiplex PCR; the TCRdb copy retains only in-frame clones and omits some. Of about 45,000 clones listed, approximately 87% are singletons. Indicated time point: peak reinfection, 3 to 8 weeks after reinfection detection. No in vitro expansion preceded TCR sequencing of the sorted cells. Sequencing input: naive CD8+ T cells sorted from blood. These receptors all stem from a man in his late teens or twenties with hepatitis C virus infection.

The CDR3 sequence: CASSSGGGGAGELFF. CDR3 DNA: TGTGCCAGCAGCTCCGGGGGAGGCGGGGCCGGGGAGCTGTTTTTT. V is TRBV9 and J is TRBJ2-2; possible D gene TRBD2, 6 bases. Trimming removed 4 bases from V and 6 bases from J, with 16 bases in between. Per the germline V gene, CDR1 is SGDLS and CDR2 is YYNGEE. This CDR3 comprises 15 residues. Together with reference TRBV9 and TRBJ2-2, the CDR3 gives the full variable domain: DSGVTQTPKHLITATGQRVTLRCSPRSGDLSVYWYQQSLDQGLQFLIQYYNGEERAKGNILERFSAQQFPDLHSELNLSSLELGDSALYFCASSSGGGGAGELFFGEGSRLTVL.

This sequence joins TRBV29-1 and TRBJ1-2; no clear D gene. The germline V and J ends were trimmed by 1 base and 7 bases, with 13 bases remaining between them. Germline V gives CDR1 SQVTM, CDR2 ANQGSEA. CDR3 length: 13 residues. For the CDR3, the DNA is TGCAGCGTTGAAGCCTCACTCATCGGTGGCTACACCTTC. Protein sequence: CSVEASLIGGYTF.

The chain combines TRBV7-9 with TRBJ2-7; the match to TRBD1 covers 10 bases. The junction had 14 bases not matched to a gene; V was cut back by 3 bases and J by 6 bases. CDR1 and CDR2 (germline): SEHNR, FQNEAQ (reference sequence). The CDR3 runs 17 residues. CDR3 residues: CASSFGPAATGGREQYF. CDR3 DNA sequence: TGTGCCAGCAGCTTTGGTCCCGCGGCGACAGGGGGCCGCGAGCAGTACTTC.

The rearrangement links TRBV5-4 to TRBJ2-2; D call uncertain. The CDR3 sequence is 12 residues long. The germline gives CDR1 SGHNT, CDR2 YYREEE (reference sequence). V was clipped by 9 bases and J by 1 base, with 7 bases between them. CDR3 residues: CATPRNTGELFF. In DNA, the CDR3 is TGTGCCACCCCTAGGAACACCGGGGAGCTGTTTTTT.

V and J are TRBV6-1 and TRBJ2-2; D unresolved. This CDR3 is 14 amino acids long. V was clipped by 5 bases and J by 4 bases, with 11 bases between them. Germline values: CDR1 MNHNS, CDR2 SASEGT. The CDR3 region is CASSHPSGTGELFF. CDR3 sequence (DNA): TGTGCCAGCAGTCATCCCTCCGGCACCGGGGAGCTGTTTTTT.

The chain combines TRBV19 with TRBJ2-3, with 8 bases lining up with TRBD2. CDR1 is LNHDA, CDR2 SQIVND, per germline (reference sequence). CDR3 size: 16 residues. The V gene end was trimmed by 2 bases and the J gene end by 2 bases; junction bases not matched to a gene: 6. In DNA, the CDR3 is TGTGCCAGTAGTATATCCAGCGGGGGCCCCACAGATACGCAGTATTTT. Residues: CASSISSGGPTDTQYF.

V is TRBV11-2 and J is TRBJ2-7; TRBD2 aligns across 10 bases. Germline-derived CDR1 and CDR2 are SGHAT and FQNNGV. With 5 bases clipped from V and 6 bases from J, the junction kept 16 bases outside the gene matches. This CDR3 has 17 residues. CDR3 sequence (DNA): TGTGCCAGCAGCCCGCGCCCCAGCGGGAGGGCCTTGCCCGAGCAGTACTTC. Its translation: CASSPRPSGRALPEQYF.

The CDR3, as DNA: TGCAGCGTTGATGATGCTAGCGGGGGGGTGGGGGATACGCAGTATTTT. Translated, it gives CSVDDASGGVGDTQYF. J is TRBJ2-3 and V is TRBV29-1; 12 bases agree with TRBD2. The germline V gene has CDR1 SQVTM and CDR2 ANQGSEA. The ends lost 3 bases at V and 6 bases at J; junction bases unmatched: 10. CDR3 length: 16 residues.